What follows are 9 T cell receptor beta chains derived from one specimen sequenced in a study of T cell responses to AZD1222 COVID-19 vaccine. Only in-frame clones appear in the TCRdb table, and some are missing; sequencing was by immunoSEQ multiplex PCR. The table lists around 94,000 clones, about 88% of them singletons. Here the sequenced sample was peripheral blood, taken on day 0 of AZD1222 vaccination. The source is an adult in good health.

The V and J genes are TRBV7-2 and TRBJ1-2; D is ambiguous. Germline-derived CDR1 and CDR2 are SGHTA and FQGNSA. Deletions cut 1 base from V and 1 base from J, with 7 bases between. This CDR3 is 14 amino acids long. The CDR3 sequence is CASSLGLSNYGYTF. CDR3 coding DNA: TGTGCCAGCAGCTTAGGGTTGAGTAACTATGGCTACACCTTC.

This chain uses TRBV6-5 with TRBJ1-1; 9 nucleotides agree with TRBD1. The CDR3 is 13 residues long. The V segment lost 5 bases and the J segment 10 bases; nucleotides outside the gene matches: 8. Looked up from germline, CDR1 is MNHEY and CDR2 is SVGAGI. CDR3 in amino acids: CASSLPGTGLAFF. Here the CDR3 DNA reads TGTGCCAGCAGTCTCCCCGGGACAGGGTTAGCTTTCTTT.

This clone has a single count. CDR3 DNA: TGCAGCGTTAACTTTGGAAACACTGAAGCTTTCTTT. This translates into CSVNFGNTEAFF. The chain employs TRBV29-1 and TRBJ1-1; D unclear. V lost 5 bases to trimming and J lost 2 bases, with 9 bases between them. This CDR3 is 12 amino acids long. Per the germline V gene, CDR1 is SQVTM and CDR2 is ANQGSEA.

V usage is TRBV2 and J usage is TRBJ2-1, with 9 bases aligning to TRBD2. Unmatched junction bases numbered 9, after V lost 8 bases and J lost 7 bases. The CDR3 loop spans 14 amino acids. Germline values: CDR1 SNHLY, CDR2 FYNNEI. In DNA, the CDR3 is TGTGCCAGCGAGGCCCGACTAGCGGTAAATGAGCAGTTCTTC. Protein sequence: CASEARLAVNEQFF.

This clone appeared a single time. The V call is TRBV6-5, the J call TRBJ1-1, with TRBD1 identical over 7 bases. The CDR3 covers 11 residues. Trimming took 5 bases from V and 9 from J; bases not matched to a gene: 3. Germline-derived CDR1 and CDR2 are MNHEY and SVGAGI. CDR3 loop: CASSTGAKAFF. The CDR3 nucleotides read TGTGCCAGCAGTACAGGGGCTAAAGCTTTCTTT.

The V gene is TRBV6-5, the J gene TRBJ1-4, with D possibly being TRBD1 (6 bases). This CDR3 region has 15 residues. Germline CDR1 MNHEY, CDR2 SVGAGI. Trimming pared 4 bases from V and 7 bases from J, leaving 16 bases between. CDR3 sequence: CASSSRGSSGEKLFF. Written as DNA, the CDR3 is TGTGCCAGCAGTTCCAGGGGAAGTTCGGGTGAAAAACTGTTTTTT.

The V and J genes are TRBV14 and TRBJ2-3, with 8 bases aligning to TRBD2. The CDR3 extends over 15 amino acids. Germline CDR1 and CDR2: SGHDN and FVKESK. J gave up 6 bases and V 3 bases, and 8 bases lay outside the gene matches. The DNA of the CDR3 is TGTGCCAGCAGCCAGGATAGGACTAGCTTTGATACGCAGTATTTT. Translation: CASSQDRTSFDTQYF.

The CDR3 nucleotides are TGTGCCAGCAGCTTAGGGCAGGGCAATGAGCAGTTCTTC. Translating it yields CASSLGQGNEQFF. This chain uses TRBV11-2 with TRBJ2-1; possibly TRBD1 for D (5 bases). The germline gives CDR1 SGHAT, CDR2 FQNNGV. CDR3 size: 13 residues. V lost 1 base to trimming and J lost 6 bases, with 7 bases between them.

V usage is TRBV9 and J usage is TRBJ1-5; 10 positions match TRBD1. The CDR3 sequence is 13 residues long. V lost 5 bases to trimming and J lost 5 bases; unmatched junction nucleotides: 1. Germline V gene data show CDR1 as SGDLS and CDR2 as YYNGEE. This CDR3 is CASSGQGDQPQHF. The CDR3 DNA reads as TGTGCCAGCAGTGGACAGGGGGATCAGCCCCAGCATTTT.